A selection of T cell receptor beta chains follows, all from one sample in a study of T cells in Graves' hyperthyroidism and ophthalmopathy. TCRdb analysed the multiplex PCR reads with MiXCR anew, one entry per CDR3 protein. Of roughly 400,000 distinct CDR3 sequences in the sample, about 25% are singletons; the top ten hold 70% to 75%. Sequencing input: blood. The receptors were sampled from a man aged 45-65 years with Graves' hyperthyroidism. CDR3s include the opening cysteine and the closing phenylalanine or tryptophan. The D gene is left open where the match is weak. Expanded clones get a size class; other rows say once, few or many, or leave the size out.

TGTGCCAGTGGGACCTACAACAATGAGCAGTTCTTC	CASGTYNNEQFF	TRBJ2-1	NA	NA	TRBV9
TGTGCCAGCAGTACCGGGACTACCCCATCCCAGACCCAGTACTTC	CASSTGTTPSQTQYF	TRBJ2-5	TRBD2	many	TRBV6-1
TGTGCCTGCCAACAGGGGGCTAAGAACACTGAAGCTTTCTTT	CACQQGAKNTEAFF	TRBJ1-1	TRBD1	many	TRBV30
TGTGCCAGCAGTTACGTAAGGGGGACCAATGAGCAGTTCTTC	CASSYVRGTNEQFF	TRBJ2-1	NA	NA	TRBV6-5
TGCGCCAGCAGCTTGGATCTCGGCAGGCGGCAGTTCTTC	CASSLDLGRRQFF	TRBJ2-1	NA	NA	TRBV5-1
TGTGCCAGCAGTCAGAGTCCAACAGGGCACGAGACCCAGTACTTC	CASSQSPTGHETQYF	TRBJ2-5	NA	many	TRBV27
TGTGCCAGCAGTTACGGGGCGTGGGGCACAGATACGCAGTATTTT	CASSYGAWGTDTQYF	TRBJ2-3	NA	few	TRBV27
TGCGCCAGCAGTGACTTGACTAGCGGGACTAGCACAGATACGCAGTATTTT	CASSDLTSGTSTDTQYF	TRBJ2-3	TRBD2	NA	TRBV10-2
TGCAGTGCTAGAGCTAGCGGGAGGTCCAATGAGCAGTTCTTC	CSARASGRSNEQFF	TRBJ2-1	TRBD2	NA	TRBV20-1
TGTGCCAGCAGTTTAGGGACAGGTGCTACCGTCCACGAGCAGTACTTC	CASSLGTGATVHEQYF	TRBJ2-7	TRBD1	many	TRBV28
TGTGCCAGCGTTCCGGGAGCCGAGTACGAGCAGTACTTC	CASVPGAEYEQYF	TRBJ2-7	NA	many	TRBV2
TGCAGCGTGGGCAGGGGGTCAGAGACCCAGTACTTC	CSVGRGSETQYF	TRBJ2-5	TRBD1	NA	TRBV29-1
TGTGCCAGCAGCTTGGGACAGGACAATGAGCAGTTCTTC	CASSLGQDNEQFF	TRBJ2-1	TRBD1	many	TRBV7-3
TGTGCCAGCACTCAGGGTTTCCTTGGTCAGCCCCAGCATTTT	CASTQGFLGQPQHF	TRBJ1-5	NA	few	TRBV28
TGTGCCAGCAGCCCCGCGGAGGGGGGAGAAGCTCTCTTT	CASSPAEGGEALF	TRBJ1-1	NA	NA	TRBV11-1
TGTGCCAGCAGTTCGGGACAGACTACTGAAGCTTTCTTT	CASSSGQTTEAFF	TRBJ1-1	TRBD1	many	TRBV28
TGTGCCAGCAGTTTACCTTGGACTAGAGAGCAGTTCTTC	CASSLPWTREQFF	TRBJ2-1	TRBD2	few	TRBV12-3/TRBV12-4
TGTGCCAGCAGTGATTCCGGGGGCATTGAAGCTTTCTTT	CASSDSGGIEAFF	TRBJ1-1	NA	NA	TRBV28
TGCGCCAGCGGCTTGGCGGGACAGGGGGCGGATGGCTACACCTTC	CASGLAGQGADGYTF	TRBJ1-2	TRBD1	NA	TRBV5-1
TGTGCCAGCTCCGGGGCTACTTCCTACGAGCAGTACTTC	CASSGATSYEQYF	TRBJ2-7	NA	many	TRBV12-3/TRBV12-4